The 10 T cell receptor beta chains below were found in one sample sequenced in a study of cytomegalovirus exposure and HLA in healthy donors. 60 Vbeta and 13 Jbeta primers were used in PCR. Sequenced by immunoSEQ multiplex PCR; TCRdb stores in-frame clones only, minus some. The table shows around 110,000 clones, with around 81% occurring only once. The sample comprised PBMCs. The receptors shown here come from a young woman in good health and CMV-seronegative.

CDR3 bases: TGCGCCAGCAGCCCCCCCGGGACACTGAACACTGAAGCTTTCTTT. The encoded protein is CASSPPGTLNTEAFF. This chain links TRBV5-1 with TRBJ1-1; the D gene is possibly TRBD1 (6 bases). The germline V and J ends were trimmed by 4 bases and 0 bases, with 13 bases remaining between them. The germline gives CDR1 SGHRS, CDR2 YFSETQ. This CDR3 is built from 15 residues.

The V and J genes are TRBV6-1 and TRBJ2-3; 9 positions agree with TRBD2. Germline CDR1 is MNHNS and CDR2 is SASEGT. Unmatched junction bases numbered 5, after V lost 5 bases and J lost 5 bases. The CDR3 contains 14 residues. The CDR3 DNA reads TGTGCCAGCAGTTTAGCGGGAGTGAGAGATACGCAGTATTTT. Translated, it gives CASSLAGVRDTQYF.

J is TRBJ2-5 and V is TRBV7-9, with 8 bases identical to TRBD1. Germline V lookup: CDR1 SEHNR, CDR2 FQNEAQ (reference sequence). Trimming removed 5 bases from V and 2 bases from J; junction bases left unmatched: 7. The CDR3 covers 15 residues. Here the CDR3 reads CASSIRTGRQETQYF. The CDR3 DNA is TGTGCCAGCAGCATTCGGACAGGGAGGCAAGAGACCCAGTACTTC.

The rearrangement uses TRBV11-2 and TRBJ2-7, with 7 bases aligning to TRBD1. Germline V CDR1 and CDR2: SGHAT, FQNNGV. V trimming: 5 bases; J trimming: 1 base; junction bases outside the gene matches: 5. This CDR3 region has 14 residues. The CDR3 sequence: CASSLDRKSYEQYF. The CDR3 DNA follows: TGTGCCAGCAGCCTGGACAGGAAGTCCTACGAGCAGTACTTC. Complete variable domain (other parts from reference TRBV11-2 and TRBJ2-7): EAGVAQSPRYKIIEKRQSVAFWCNPISGHATLYWYQQILGQGPKLLIQFQNNGVVDDSQLPKDRFSAERLKGVDSTLKIQPAKLEDSAVYLCASSLDRKSYEQYFGPGTRLTVT.

The chain recombines TRBV19 with TRBJ2-5; 9 nucleotides line up with TRBD2. The CDR3 sequence is 14 residues long. The germline CDR1 and CDR2 sequences are LNHDA and SQIVND (reference sequence). V trimming: 7 bases; J trimming: 11 bases; junction bases outside the gene matches: 14. The CDR3, as DNA: TGTGCCAGTATGATGGTAGCGGGAGTGGGTGAGCAGTACTTC. Translating gives CASMMVAGVGEQYF.

The gene calls are TRBV28 and TRBJ2-7; D possibly corresponds to TRBD1 (6 bases). The CDR3 covers 14 residues. V shed 6 bases and J shed 4 bases, with 16 bases lying between them. Germline loops: CDR1 MDHEN, CDR2 SYDVKM. The CDR3 bases are TGTGCCAGCAGACAACAGGGCCCAACGTACGAGCAGTACTTC. It codes for CASRQQGPTYEQYF.

The chain couples TRBV28 to TRBJ2-5; D is possibly TRBD1 (5 bases). The CDR3 contains 15 residues. CDR1 and CDR2 (germline): MDHEN, SYDVKM. The V end was cut by 3 bases, the J end by 4 bases, with 15 bases between. CDR3 DNA sequence: TGTGCCAGCAGTTTTACCGGACAAGAAGGAGAGACCCAGTACTTC. Its protein is CASSFTGQEGETQYF.

The chain has TRBV10-1 and TRBJ2-1; TRBD2 aligns across 10 bases. The CDR3 length is 15 residues. Germline CDR1 and CDR2: WNHNN and SYGVQD (reference sequence). Trimming took 6 bases from V and 0 from J; bases not matched to a gene: 2. Written as DNA, the CDR3 is TGCGCCAGCAGCCCTAGCGGGAGCTCCTACAATGAGCAGTTCTTC. It translates to CASSPSGSSYNEQFF.

V is TRBV19 and J is TRBJ2-7, with 7 nucleotides matching TRBD1. The CDR3 length is 15 residues. V was clipped by 0 bases and J by 0 bases; unmatched bases: 2. The germline V gene has CDR1 LNHDA and CDR2 SQIVND (reference sequence). The chain's CDR3 is CASSIDGTASYEQYF. CDR3 sequence (DNA): TGTGCCAGTAGTATAGACGGGACAGCCTCCTACGAGCAGTACTTC.

The CDR3 loop reads CASSQGQDFRYEQYF. The CDR3 region has the DNA TGTGCCAGCAGCCAAGGGCAGGACTTTCGCTACGAGCAGTACTTC. The chain recombines TRBV9 with TRBJ2-7; D may be TRBD2 (5 bases). CDR1 is SGDLS and CDR2 is YYNGEE in the germline V gene. The CDR3 covers 15 residues. The V and J ends lost 4 bases and 3 bases respectively, with 17 bases between them.